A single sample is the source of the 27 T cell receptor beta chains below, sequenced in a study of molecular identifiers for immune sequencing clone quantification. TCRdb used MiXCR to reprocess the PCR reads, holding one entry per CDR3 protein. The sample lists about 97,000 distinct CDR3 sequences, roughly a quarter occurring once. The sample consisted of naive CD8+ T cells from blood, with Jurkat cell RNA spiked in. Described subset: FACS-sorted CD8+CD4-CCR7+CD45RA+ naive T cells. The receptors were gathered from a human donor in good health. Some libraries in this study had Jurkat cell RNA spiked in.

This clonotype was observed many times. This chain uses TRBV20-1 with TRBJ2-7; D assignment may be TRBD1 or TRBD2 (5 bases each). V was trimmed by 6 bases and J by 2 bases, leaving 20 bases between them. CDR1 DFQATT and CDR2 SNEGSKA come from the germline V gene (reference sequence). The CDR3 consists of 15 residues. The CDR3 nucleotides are TGCAGTGCCACAGACGAGGGCAGGGTGACCTACGAGCAGTACTTC. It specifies CSATDEGRVTYEQYF.

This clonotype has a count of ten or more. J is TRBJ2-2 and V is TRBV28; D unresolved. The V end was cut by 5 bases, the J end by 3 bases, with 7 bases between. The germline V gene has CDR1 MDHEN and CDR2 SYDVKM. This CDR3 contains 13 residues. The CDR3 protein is CASSPLYTGELFF. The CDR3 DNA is TGTGCCAGCAGTCCTCTATACACCGGGGAGCTGTTTTTT.

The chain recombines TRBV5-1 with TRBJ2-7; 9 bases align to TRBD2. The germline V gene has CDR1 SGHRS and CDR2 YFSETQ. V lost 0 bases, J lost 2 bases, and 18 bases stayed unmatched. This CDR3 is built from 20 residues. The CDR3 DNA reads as TGCGCCAGCAGCTTGGCCGTATCTAGCGGGGCTGAAATAGCAACCTACGAGCAGTACTTC. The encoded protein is CASSLAVSSGAEIATYEQYF.

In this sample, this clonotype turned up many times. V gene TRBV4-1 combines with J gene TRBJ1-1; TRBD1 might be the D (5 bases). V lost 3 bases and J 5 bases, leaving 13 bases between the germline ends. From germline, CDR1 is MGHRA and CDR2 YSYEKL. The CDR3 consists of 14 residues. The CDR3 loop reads CASSQGPLGTEAFF. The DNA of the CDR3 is TGCGCCAGCAGCCAGGGACCCCTGGGGACTGAAGCTTTCTTT.

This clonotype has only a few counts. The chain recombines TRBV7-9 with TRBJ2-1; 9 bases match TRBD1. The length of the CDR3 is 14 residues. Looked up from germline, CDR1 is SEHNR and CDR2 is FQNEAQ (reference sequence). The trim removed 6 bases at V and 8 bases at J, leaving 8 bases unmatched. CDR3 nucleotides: TGTGCCAGCAGACTGGGACAGGGTATCGATGAGCAGTTCTTC. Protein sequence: CASRLGQGIDEQFF.

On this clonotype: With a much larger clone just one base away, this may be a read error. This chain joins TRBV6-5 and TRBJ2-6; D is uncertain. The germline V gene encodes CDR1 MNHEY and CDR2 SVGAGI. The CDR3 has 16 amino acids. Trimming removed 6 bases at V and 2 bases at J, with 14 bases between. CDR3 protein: CASSHMGGPGANVLTF. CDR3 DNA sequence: TGTGCCAGCAGCCACATGGGTGGGCCTGGGGCCAACGTCCTGACTTTC.

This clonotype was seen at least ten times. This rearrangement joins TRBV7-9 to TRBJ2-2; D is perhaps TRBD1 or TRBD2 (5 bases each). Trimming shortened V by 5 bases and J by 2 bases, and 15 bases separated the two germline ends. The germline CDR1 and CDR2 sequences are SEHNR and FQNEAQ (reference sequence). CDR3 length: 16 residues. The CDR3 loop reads CASSPGARGNTGELFF. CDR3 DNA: TGTGCCAGCAGCCCCGGGGCTAGGGGTAACACCGGGGAGCTGTTTTTT.

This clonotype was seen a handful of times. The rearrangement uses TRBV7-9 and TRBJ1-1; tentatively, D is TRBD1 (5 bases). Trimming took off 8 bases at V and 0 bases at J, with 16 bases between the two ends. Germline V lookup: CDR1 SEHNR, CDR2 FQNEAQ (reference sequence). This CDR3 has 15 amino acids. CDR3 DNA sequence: TGTGCCAGCCCGGCGACAGAAACCATGAACACTGAAGCTTTCTTT. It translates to CASPATETMNTEAFF.

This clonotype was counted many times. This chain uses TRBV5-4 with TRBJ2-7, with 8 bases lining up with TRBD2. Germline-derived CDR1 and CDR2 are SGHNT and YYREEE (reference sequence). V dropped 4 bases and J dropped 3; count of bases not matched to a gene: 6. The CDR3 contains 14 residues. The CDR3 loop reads CASSRGGLGYEQYF. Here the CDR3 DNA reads TGTGCCAGCAGCCGGGGGGGGCTAGGCTACGAGCAGTACTTC.

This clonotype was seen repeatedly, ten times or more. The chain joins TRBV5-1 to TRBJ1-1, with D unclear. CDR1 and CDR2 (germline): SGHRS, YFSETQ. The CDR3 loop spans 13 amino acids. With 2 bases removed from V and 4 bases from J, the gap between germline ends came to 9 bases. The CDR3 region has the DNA TGCGCCAGCAGCTTCTTTTCAGGCACTGAAGCTTTCTTT. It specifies CASSFFSGTEAFF.

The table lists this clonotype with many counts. The CDR3, as DNA: TGCGCCAGCAGCTTGGCCTTTGACGGCACAGATACGCAGTATTTT. This codes for CASSLAFDGTDTQYF. V is TRBV5-1 and J is TRBJ2-3; no clear D. The germline V and J ends were trimmed by 0 bases and 1 base, with 9 bases remaining between them. Germline CDR1 and CDR2: SGHRS and YFSETQ. The CDR3 is 15 amino acids.

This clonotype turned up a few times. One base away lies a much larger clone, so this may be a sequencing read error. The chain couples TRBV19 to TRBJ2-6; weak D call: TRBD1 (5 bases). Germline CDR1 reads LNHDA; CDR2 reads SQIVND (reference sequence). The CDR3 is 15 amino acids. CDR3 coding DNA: TGTGCCAGTAGTATAGGCGGCTCTGGGGCCAACGTCCTGGCTTTC. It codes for CASSIGGSGANVLAF.

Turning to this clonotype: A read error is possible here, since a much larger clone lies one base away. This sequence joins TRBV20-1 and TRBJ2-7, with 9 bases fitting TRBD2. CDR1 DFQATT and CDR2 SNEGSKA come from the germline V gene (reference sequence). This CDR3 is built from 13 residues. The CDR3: CSASLGLAYELYF. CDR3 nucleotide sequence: TGCAGTGCTAGTTTGGGACTAGCCTACGAGCTGTACTTC.

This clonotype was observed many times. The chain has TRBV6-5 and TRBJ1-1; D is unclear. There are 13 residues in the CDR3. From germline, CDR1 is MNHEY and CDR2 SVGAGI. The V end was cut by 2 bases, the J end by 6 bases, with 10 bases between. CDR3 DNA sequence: TGTGCCAGCAGTTACCGCGGTTTCGCTGAAGCTTTCTTT. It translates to CASSYRGFAEAFF.

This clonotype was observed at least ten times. The CDR3 DNA reads as TGCAGTGCTACCGACTCAGTAGGTAACACTGAAGCTTTCTTT. As protein: CSATDSVGNTEAFF. V usage is TRBV20-1 and J usage is TRBJ1-1; no firm D call. Trimming pared 4 bases from V and 2 bases from J, leaving 14 bases between. The CDR3 extends over 14 amino acids. Germline V gene sequence: CDR1 DFQATT, CDR2 SNEGSKA (reference sequence).

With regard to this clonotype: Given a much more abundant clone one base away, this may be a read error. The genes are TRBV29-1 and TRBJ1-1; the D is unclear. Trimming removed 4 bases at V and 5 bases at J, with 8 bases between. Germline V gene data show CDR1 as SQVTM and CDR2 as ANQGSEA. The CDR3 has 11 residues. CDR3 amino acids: CSVGARTEAFF. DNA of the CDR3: TGCAGCGTTGGAGCCAGGACTGAAGCTTTCTTT.

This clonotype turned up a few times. The CDR3 reads CASSTFGQNPPGYTF. Written as DNA, the CDR3 is TGTGCCAGCAGCACCTTCGGACAGAACCCACCCGGCTACACCTTC. The gene calls are TRBV2 and TRBJ1-2; D is possibly TRBD1 (6 bases). The CDR3 extends over 15 amino acids. V gave up 6 bases and J gave up 8 bases, with 22 bases separating them. Germline CDR1 SNHLY, CDR2 FYNNEI.

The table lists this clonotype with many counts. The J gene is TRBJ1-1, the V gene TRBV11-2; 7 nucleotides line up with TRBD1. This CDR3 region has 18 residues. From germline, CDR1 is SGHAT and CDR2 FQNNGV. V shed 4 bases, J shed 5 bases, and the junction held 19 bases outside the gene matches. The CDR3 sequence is CASSSSFRDSDIWTEAFF. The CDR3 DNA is TGTGCCAGCAGCTCCTCCTTCCGGGACAGTGATATTTGGACTGAAGCTTTCTTT.

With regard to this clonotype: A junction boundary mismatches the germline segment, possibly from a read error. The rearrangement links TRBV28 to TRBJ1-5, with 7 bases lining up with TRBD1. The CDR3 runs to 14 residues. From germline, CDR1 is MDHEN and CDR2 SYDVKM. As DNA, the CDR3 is TGTGCCGGCAGTTACAGGGGAAGCAATCAGCCCCAGCATTTT. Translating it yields CAGSYRGSNQPQHF.

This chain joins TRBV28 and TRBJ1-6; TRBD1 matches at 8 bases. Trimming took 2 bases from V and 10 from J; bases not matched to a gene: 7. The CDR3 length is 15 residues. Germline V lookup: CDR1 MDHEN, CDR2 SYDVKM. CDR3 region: CASSLMDRVDSPLHF. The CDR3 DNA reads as TGTGCCAGCAGTTTAATGGACAGGGTTGACTCACCCCTCCACTTT.

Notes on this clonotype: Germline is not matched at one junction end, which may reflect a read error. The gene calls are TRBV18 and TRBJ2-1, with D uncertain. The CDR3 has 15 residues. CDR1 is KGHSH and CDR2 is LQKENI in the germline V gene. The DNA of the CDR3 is TGTGCCAGCTCACCAGCTTCTCCCGCCTACAATGAGCAGGTCTTC. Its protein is CASSPASPAYNEQVF.

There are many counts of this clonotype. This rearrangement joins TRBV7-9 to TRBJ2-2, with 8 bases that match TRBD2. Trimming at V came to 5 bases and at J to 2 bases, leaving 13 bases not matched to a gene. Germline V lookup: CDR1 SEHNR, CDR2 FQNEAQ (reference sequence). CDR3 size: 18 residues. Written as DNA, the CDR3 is TGTGCCAGCAGCCTTACCGTATCCCGGGGGGGCAACACCGGGGAGCTGTTTTTT. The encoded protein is CASSLTVSRGGNTGELFF.

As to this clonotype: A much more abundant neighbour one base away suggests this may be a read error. In DNA form, the CDR3 reads TGCGCCAGCAGCCAAGATCGCCCGGTACTCTCCTACAATGAGCGGTTCTTC. It is translated as CASSQDRPVLSYNERFF. The V gene is TRBV4-1, the J gene TRBJ2-1; D ambiguous. Germline V gene sequence: CDR1 MGHRA, CDR2 YSYEKL. The CDR3 consists of 17 residues.

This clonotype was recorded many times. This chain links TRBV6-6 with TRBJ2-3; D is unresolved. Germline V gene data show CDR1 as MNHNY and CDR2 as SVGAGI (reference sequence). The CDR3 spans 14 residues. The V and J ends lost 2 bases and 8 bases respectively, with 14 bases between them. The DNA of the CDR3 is TGTGCCAGCAGTTACGTAGACTCCCCGGCTACGCAGTATTTT. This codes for CASSYVDSPATQYF.

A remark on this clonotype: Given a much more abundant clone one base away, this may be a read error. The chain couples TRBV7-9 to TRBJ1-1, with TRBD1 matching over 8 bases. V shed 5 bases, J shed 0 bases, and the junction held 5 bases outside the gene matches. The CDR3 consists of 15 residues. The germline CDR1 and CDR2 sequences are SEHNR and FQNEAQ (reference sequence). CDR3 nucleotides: TGTGCCAGCAGCCCGACAGGGGTGATGAACACTGAAGCTTTCTTT. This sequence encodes CASSPTGVMNTEAFF.

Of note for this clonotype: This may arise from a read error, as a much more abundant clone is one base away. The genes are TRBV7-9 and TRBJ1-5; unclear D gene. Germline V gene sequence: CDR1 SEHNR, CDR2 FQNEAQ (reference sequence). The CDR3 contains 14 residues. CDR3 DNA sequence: TGTGTCAGCAGCTTAGTGGGCCTAAATCAGCCCCAGCATTTT. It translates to CVSSLVGLNQPQHF.

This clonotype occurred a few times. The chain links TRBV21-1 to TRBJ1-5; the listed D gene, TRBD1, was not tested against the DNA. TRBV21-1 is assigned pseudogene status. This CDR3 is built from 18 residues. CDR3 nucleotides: TGTGCCAGCAGCTACCACGACGGGGCAGAGTATAGCAATCAGCCCCAGCATTTT. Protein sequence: CASSYHDGAEYSNQPQHF.